These 29 T cell receptor beta chains came from one sample sequenced in a study of beta chain features in type 1 diabetes. Of the isolated RNA, all was reverse transcribed, and so the sequenced material was expressed TCRB transcripts. Sequencing used immunoSEQ multiplex PCR; TCRdb keeps in-frame clones, though not all of them. Of 860,000 or so clones in the sample, roughly a sixth were seen once. Sequencing was performed on naive CD4+ T cells from blood. The receptors shown here come from a woman between 18 and 29 years old in good health.

This clone was seen a few times. CDR3 loop: CASTAGWLGVTDTQYF. The CDR3 coding sequence is TGTGCCAGCACCGCCGGCTGGCTGGGGGTGACAGATACGCAGTATTTT. The V and J genes are TRBV6-6 and TRBJ2-3; D is tentatively TRBD1 or TRBD2 (5 bases each). The germline V gene encodes CDR1 MNHNY and CDR2 SVGAGI (reference sequence). Trimming took off 7 bases at V and 3 bases at J, with 20 bases between the two ends. The CDR3 covers 16 residues.

This clone was counted a few times. The chain couples TRBV11-2 to TRBJ2-4; the D call may be TRBD1 or TRBD2 (5 bases each). Germline V gives CDR1 SGHAT, CDR2 FQNNGV. The CDR3 length is 15 residues. V was cut by 4 bases and J by 0 bases, with 10 bases left in between. The CDR3 spells CASSSPGLAKNIQYF. The DNA for the CDR3 is TGTGCCAGCAGCTCTCCGGGGCTAGCCAAAAACATTCAGTACTTC.

The chain is built from TRBV28 and TRBJ2-4; the D gene is possibly TRBD2 (5 bases). CDR3 size: 13 residues. Trimming cost V 3 bases and J 5 bases, with 8 bases left between them. Germline V gene lookup returns CDR1 MDHEN and CDR2 SYDVKM. The CDR3 DNA reads TGTGCCAGCAGTTTCTCCGGGGAAAACATTCAGTACTTC. This encodes CASSFSGENIQYF.

This clone was observed a handful of times. This chain connects TRBV25-1 to TRBJ1-1; maybe TRBD1 (6 bases). CDR1 is MGHDK and CDR2 is SYGVNS in the germline V gene. The CDR3 runs to 14 residues. The V gene lost 4 bases and the J gene lost 2 bases, with 11 bases spanning the gap. CDR3 coding DNA: TGTGCCAGCAGTGGAGTACAGGGAAACACTGAAGCTTTCTTT. Translating it yields CASSGVQGNTEAFF.

This clone was counted only a few times. The V call is TRBV19, the J call TRBJ2-7; TRBD1 might be the D (6 bases). Germline V gene lookup returns CDR1 LNHDA and CDR2 SQIVND (reference sequence). This CDR3 spans 15 amino acids. The V gene lost 4 bases and the J gene lost 1 base, with 14 bases spanning the gap. The CDR3 spells CASSTSGDLSYEQYF. As DNA, the CDR3 is TGTGCCAGTAGTACTTCAGGGGATCTATCCTACGAGCAGTACTTC.

The genes are TRBV18 and TRBJ2-1; no clear D gene. Germline assignment: CDR1 KGHSH and CDR2 LQKENI. The ends were cut back, 1 base at V and 7 bases at J, with 8 bases in the middle. The CDR3 loop spans 13 amino acids. CDR3 DNA: TGTGCCAGCTCACCACGGATGGGGAATGAGCAGTTCTTC. It specifies CASSPRMGNEQFF.

This rearrangement joins TRBV7-2 to TRBJ1-2, with D perhaps TRBD1 (5 bases). Germline CDR1 and CDR2: SGHTA and FQGNSA. The CDR3 is 11 amino acids. The V end was cut by 8 bases, the J end by 10 bases, with 14 bases between. The CDR3: CASQGLQFYTF. As DNA, the CDR3 is TGTGCCAGCCAGGGACTACAATTCTACACCTTC.

This clone was found a few times. The rearrangement uses TRBV18 and TRBJ1-2; D remains ambiguous. Trimming removed 3 bases at V and 4 bases at J, with 12 bases between. The CDR3 spans 14 residues. Germline CDR1 KGHSH, CDR2 LQKENI. CDR3 loop: CASSPSGAVYGYTF. CDR3 in DNA: TGTGCCAGCTCACCGTCCGGAGCAGTCTATGGCTACACCTTC.

This clone was seen a single time. The chain employs TRBV19 and TRBJ2-5, with TRBD1 matching 8 bases. CDR3 length: 16 amino acids. Losses at the gene ends were 6 bases for V and 1 base for J; bases not matched to a gene: 10. Looked up from germline, CDR1 is LNHDA and CDR2 is SQIVND (reference sequence). CDR3 sequence (DNA): TGTGCCAGTAGGGGGGCAGGGGGCTTGGGCCAAGAGACCCAGTACTTC. This codes for CASRGAGGLGQETQYF.

In regard to this clone: One end of the junction does not line up with germline, which may come from a read error. The V call is TRBV10-3, the J call TRBJ1-2, with D tentatively TRBD1 (6 bases). Germline CDR1 and CDR2: ENHRY and SYGVKD. The CDR3 length is 15 residues. The CDR3 protein is CASSPRQATNYGYTF. In nucleotides, the CDR3 is TGTGCCAGCAGTCCCCGACAGGCAACTAACTATGGCTACACCTTC.

This clone was seen a few times. This sequence joins TRBV14 and TRBJ2-6, with D unresolved. The CDR3 runs to 16 residues. Looked up from germline, CDR1 is SGHDN and CDR2 is FVKESK. The ends were cut back, 4 bases at V and 0 bases at J, with 10 bases in the middle. CDR3 sequence (DNA): TGTGCCAGCAGCCCCCGTTTTCACTCTGGGGCCAACGTCCTGACTTTC. It is translated as CASSPRFHSGANVLTF. Drawing the rest from reference TRBV14 and TRBJ2-6, the complete variable domain is EAGVTQFPSHSVIEKGQTVTLRCDPISGHDNLYWYRRVMGKEIKFLLHFVKESKQDESGMPNNRFLAERTGGTYSTLKVQPAELEDSGVYFCASSPRFHSGANVLTFGAGSRLTVL.

The rearrangement links TRBV28 to TRBJ2-1; 7 positions agree with TRBD2. CDR1 is MDHEN and CDR2 is SYDVKM in the germline V gene. The trim removed 6 bases at V and 9 bases at J, leaving 8 bases unmatched. CDR3 size: 13 residues. The CDR3 is CASRSGNVAEQFF. CDR3 bases: TGTGCCAGCAGGAGCGGGAATGTAGCTGAGCAGTTCTTC.

This chain joins TRBV11-2 and TRBJ1-5; TRBD1 matches at 7 bases. V lost 5 bases to trimming and J lost 6 bases; unmatched junction nucleotides: 4. This CDR3 has 13 amino acids. Germline V gene sequence: CDR1 SGHAT, CDR2 FQNNGV. CDR3 sequence reads: CASSQQGSQPQHF. CDR3 bases: TGTGCCAGCAGCCAACAGGGGAGTCAGCCCCAGCATTTT.

J is TRBJ1-2 and V is TRBV7-9; D is unresolved. CDR3 length: 16 residues. Germline CDR1 reads SEHNR; CDR2 reads FQNEAQ (reference sequence). The V and J ends lost 1 base and 1 base respectively, with 13 bases between them. The DNA for the CDR3 is TGTGCCAGCAGCTTAGAGGGAACGATTGGTAACTATGGCTACACCTTC. Encoded protein: CASSLEGTIGNYGYTF.

J is TRBJ2-3 and V is TRBV27; 11 bases line up with TRBD2. CDR3 length equals 16 residues. The germline CDR1 and CDR2 sequences are MNHEY and SMNVEV (reference sequence). The J segment lost 2 bases and the V segment lost 2 bases, leaving 3 bases of the junction unmatched. CDR3 coding DNA: TGTGCCAGCAGTTTAGGGACTAGCGGAGTCACAGATACGCAGTATTTT. Translated: CASSLGTSGVTDTQYF.

This clone has only a few counts. The chain is built from TRBV2 and TRBJ1-1; D remains ambiguous. Germline V CDR1 and CDR2: SNHLY, FYNNEI. V lost 5 bases, J lost 0 bases, and 10 bases lay in between. This CDR3 comprises 14 residues. In DNA, the CDR3 is TGTGCCAGCAGTATCCAGACGGTGAACACTGAAGCTTTCTTT. This sequence encodes CASSIQTVNTEAFF.

Only a few counts were recorded for this clone. This chain links TRBV7-2 with TRBJ2-5; D gene uncertain. CDR3 length: 13 residues. V was trimmed by 9 bases and J by 1 base, leaving 12 bases between them. Germline V gene data show CDR1 as SGHTA and CDR2 as FQGNSA. The CDR3 loop reads CASAADPQETQYF. CDR3 DNA: TGTGCCAGTGCCGCCGACCCCCAAGAGACCCAGTACTTC.

This clone showed up just a few times. The chain combines TRBV19 with TRBJ2-1; D might be TRBD2 (5 bases). Germline values: CDR1 LNHDA, CDR2 SQIVND (reference sequence). This CDR3 spans 15 amino acids. Trimming removed 1 base at V and 4 bases at J, with 11 bases between. The CDR3 coding sequence is TGTGCCAGTAGTATAGCCGGAGGAACTTACAATGAGCAGTTCTTC. Protein: CASSIAGGTYNEQFF.

Of note for this clone: The sample carries other DNA sequences with the same CDR3. In DNA, the CDR3 is TGCAGCGCGGGGACAGGGGCTGGAAACACCATATATTTT. The encoded protein is CSAGTGAGNTIYF. The rearrangement uses TRBV29-1 and TRBJ1-3; TRBD1 matches at 10 bases. Per the germline V gene, CDR1 is SQVTM and CDR2 is ANQGSEA. The CDR3 spans 13 residues. V trimming: 7 bases; J trimming: 2 bases; junction bases outside the gene matches: 2. Using reference TRBV29-1 and TRBJ1-3 for the parts outside the CDR3, the full variable domain is SAVISQKPSRDICQRGTSLTIQCQVDSQVTMMFWYRQQPGQSLTLIATANQGSEATYESGFVIDKFPISRPNLTFSTLTVSNMSPEDSSIYLCSAGTGAGNTIYFGEGSWLTVV.

This clone was recorded a few times. This sample includes further DNA sequences coding for the same CDR3. This chain connects TRBV10-3 to TRBJ1-5; D ambiguous. Germline V gene sequence: CDR1 ENHRY, CDR2 SYGVKD. The CDR3 extends over 13 amino acids. The V end lost 4 bases, the J end lost 2 bases, and 6 bases lay between the germline ends. CDR3 sequence reads: CAISGSGNQPQHF. The CDR3 coding sequence is TGTGCCATCAGTGGAAGTGGCAATCAGCCCCAGCATTTT.

This clone has only a few counts. The genes are TRBV11-2 and TRBJ2-5, with 12 bases lining up with TRBD1. CDR3 length equals 16 residues. Germline V gives CDR1 SGHAT, CDR2 FQNNGV. The J segment lost 5 bases and the V segment lost 6 bases, leaving 10 bases of the junction unmatched. CDR3 coding DNA: TGTGCCAGCAGATACGGGACAGGGGGCGCCTGGGAGACCCAGTACTTC. Translated: CASRYGTGGAWETQYF. The whole variable domain, filled in from reference TRBV11-2 and TRBJ2-5, reads EAGVAQSPRYKIIEKRQSVAFWCNPISGHATLYWYQQILGQGPKLLIQFQNNGVVDDSQLPKDRFSAERLKGVDSTLKIQPAKLEDSAVYLCASRYGTGGAWETQYFGPGTRLLVL.

In nucleotides, the CDR3 is TGCGCCAGCAGCCAAGGCCGGGACACCGGGGAGCTGTTTTTT. This encodes CASSQGRDTGELFF. This chain joins TRBV4-3 and TRBJ2-2; D unresolved. Germline CDR1 LGHNA, CDR2 YSLEER. The ends were cut back, 1 base at V and 3 bases at J, with 6 bases in the middle. CDR3 length: 14 amino acids.

This clone was detected only a few times. The rearrangement joins TRBV27 to TRBJ2-5; D possibly corresponds to TRBD2 (6 bases). Germline CDR1 and CDR2: MNHEY and SMNVEV (reference sequence). The length of the CDR3 is 15 residues. Between the trimmed V and J ends, which lost 5 bases and 4 bases, there was a span of 17 bases. CDR3 DNA sequence: TGTGCCAGCAGTCGGCGCCCGGGAGTAGGAGAGACCCAGTACTTC. Translated: CASSRRPGVGETQYF.

This clone was seen more than once but under ten times. Additional DNA sequences in this sample encode the identical CDR3. The chain carries TRBV7-9 and TRBJ1-1, with TRBD1 matching 8 bases. The germline V gene encodes CDR1 SEHNR and CDR2 FQNEAQ (reference sequence). After removal of 5 bases from V and 6 bases from J, the junction contained 8 bases not matched to a gene. The length of the CDR3 is 14 residues. The CDR3 DNA reads TGTGCCAGCAGCCCTGGACAGGGTCGCTCTGAAGCTTTCTTT. Translated, it gives CASSPGQGRSEAFF.

This clone was observed a few times. The chain links TRBV7-8 to TRBJ2-1; no firm D call. The ends were cut back, 3 bases at V and 0 bases at J, with 9 bases in the middle. In germline, CDR1 is SGHVS, CDR2 FQNEAQ. This CDR3 comprises 15 residues. For the CDR3, the DNA is TGTGCCAGCAGCTTTTTTTCCCGCTCCTACAATGAGCAGTTCTTC. Its protein product is CASSFFSRSYNEQFF.

The rearrangement uses TRBV11-2 and TRBJ2-5; D is undetermined. Germline assignment: CDR1 SGHAT and CDR2 FQNNGV. V shed 5 bases and J shed 7 bases, with 14 bases lying between them. This CDR3 region has 13 residues. CDR3 residues: CASSIRVVGTQYF. CDR3 bases: TGTGCCAGCAGCATACGGGTAGTCGGGACCCAGTACTTC.

Written as DNA, the CDR3 is TGCGCCAGCAGCCAAGGTTGGACTAGCGGGGCCAATGAGCAGTTCTTC. This gives the protein CASSQGWTSGANEQFF. The V call is TRBV4-3, the J call TRBJ2-1; 12 bases fit TRBD2. Unmatched junction bases numbered 4, after V lost 1 base and J lost 6 bases. This CDR3 has 16 amino acids. The germline V gene has CDR1 LGHNA and CDR2 YSLEER.

The sample holds a few counts of this clone. The chain combines TRBV7-9 with TRBJ1-4, with D hard to call. CDR1 SEHNR and CDR2 FQNEAQ come from the germline V gene (reference sequence). V dropped 3 bases and J dropped 0 bases, with 17 bases sitting between them. The length of the CDR3 is 18 residues. As DNA, the CDR3 is TGTGCCAGCAGCTTTGGGTATGGAGGGATAACAACTAATGAAAAACTGTTTTTT. Protein: CASSFGYGGITTNEKLFF. Together with reference TRBV7-9 and TRBJ1-4, the CDR3 gives the full variable domain: DTGVSQNPRHKITKRGQNVTFRCDPISEHNRLYWYRQTLGQGPEFLTYFQNEAQLEKSRLLSDRFSAERPKGSFSTLEIQRTEQGDSAMYLCASSFGYGGITTNEKLFFGSGTQLSVL.

The chain is built from TRBV7-9 and TRBJ1-4; D unresolved. The CDR3 contains 15 residues. V lost 5 bases and J lost 7, with 17 bases in between. The germline V gene has CDR1 SEHNR and CDR2 FQNEAQ (reference sequence). The CDR3 nucleotides read TGTGCCAGCAGCAAAAATTCGGCGGCGGGTGAAAAACTGTTTTTT. Protein: CASSKNSAAGEKLFF.